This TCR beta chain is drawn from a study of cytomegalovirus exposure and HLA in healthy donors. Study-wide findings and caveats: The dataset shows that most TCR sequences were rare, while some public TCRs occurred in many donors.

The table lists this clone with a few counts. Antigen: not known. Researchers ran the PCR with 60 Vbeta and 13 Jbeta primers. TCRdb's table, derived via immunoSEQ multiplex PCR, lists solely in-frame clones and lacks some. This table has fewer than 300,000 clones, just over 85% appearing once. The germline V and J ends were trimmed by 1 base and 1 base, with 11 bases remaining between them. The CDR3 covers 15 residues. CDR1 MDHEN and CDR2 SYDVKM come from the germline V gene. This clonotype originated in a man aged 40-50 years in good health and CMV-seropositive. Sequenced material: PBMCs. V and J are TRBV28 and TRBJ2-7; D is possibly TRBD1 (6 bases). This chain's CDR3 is CASSLYTGSSYEQYF. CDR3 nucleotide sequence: TGTGCCAGCAGTTTATACACAGGGTCTTCCTACGAGCAGTACTTC.